The T cell receptor beta chain described here comes from a study of blood T cell repertoires in COVID-19 (dated by TCRdb to the early 2020s). In the study overall: The collaborator samples originated in the United States, Italy and Spain and spanned the acute and convalescent phases of COVID-19. The material from the prospective study consisted of cDNA or gDNA derived from T cells, B-cell-depleted T cells, or PBMCs. Samples came from the ongoing ImmuneRACE study (first 160 participants) plus 1,254 subjects from 6 global collaborators. A freely available public database, intended as a resource for researchers studying the immune response to SARS-CoV-2, is where the repertoires were released. HLA class I and class II types, where available, came from metadata supplied by the sample provider rather than from assay-based typing. A de-identified subject ID, COVID-19 status, age in years and sex were almost always included in the sample metadata. Subjects who had been exposed to COVID-19, were actively infected with it, or had recovered from it provided the deeply sampled blood TCRbeta repertoires that made up the dataset.

Each collaborating institution followed its own protocols to collect whole blood in K2EDTA tubes. For TCRbeta analysis, collaborators shipped samples as frozen whole blood, isolated PBMCs, or DNA extracted from either of those sample types. The count of this clone is one. Its specific antigen is unknown. No quality values exist for individual bases; no much larger clone is one base distant. The CDR3 runs 14 residues from the cysteine to the phenylalanine. Of all the DNA, just the CDR3 is kept, 42 bases in frame from base 1. CDR1 and CDR2 are read off the germline V gene (reference sequence) as SGHNT and YYREEE. Germline trimming: 6 bases from V, 6 bases from J; junction bases outside gene matches: 6. General study outcomes and caveats: The quantity of clinical and demographic metadata differed by source and by participant and was supplied without curation.

TCRbeta CDR3 regions were amplified from genomic DNA by means of the immunoSEQ Assay, a bias-controlled multiplex PCR. Concerning the study's data processing: The number of nucleated cells in each sample was estimated by amplification of reference gene primers within the assay. To quantify the absolute abundance of each unique TCRbeta CDR3 rearrangement, sequence reads were collapsed and filtered. Productive Simpson clonality was computed per sample as the square root of Simpson's diversity index over productive rearrangements. TCRdb mirrors the immuneACCESS table, restricted to in-frame sequences. Some clones are absent from its copies; in checked studies, under half trace to an unresolved V gene, and the reason for the others is unknown. V and J calls and clone size are as listed in that table; D and trimming were resolved from the DNA. The sample table shows 200,000 to 300,000 clones, and around four fifths are seen once. The ten largest account for around 6.4% of the sample.

This receptor was taken from a woman aged 55-69 years with active or convalescent COVID-19. The source material was peripheral blood. Recombination connected TRBV5-4 to TRBJ1-6; TRBD1 lines up with 7 middle nucleotides. The nucleotide sequence is given as TGTGCCAGCAACGGACAGGAGAGTAATTCACCCCTCCACTTT. Its protein product is CASNGQESNSPLHF.